This TCR beta chain was identified in a study of identical twins. This clonotype appeared a few times. Its specificity is not known. Study-level results: Less excess twin sharing appeared in beta out-of-frame sequences.

From the 5' RACE reads, TCRdb called clonotypes with MiXCR, one entry per CDR3 protein. The sample contains 500,000 to 600,000 distinct CDR3 sequences, about 20% of which appear only once. The germline V gene encodes CDR1 MNHEY and CDR2 SMNVEV (reference sequence). There are 16 residues in the CDR3. The ends were cut back, 5 bases at V and 4 bases at J, with 20 bases in the middle. The same sample was also studied in work on T cells expressing NK-cell markers. That source adds: One of eight sequenced donors was HCMV-seronegative; the other seven were seropositive.

This chain uses TRBV27 with TRBJ1-2, with D uncertain. The sequencing sample was made of CD4+ T cells sorted from blood. The source is a woman aged 18 to 35 in good health. The CDR3 reads CASSPAIGREVYGYTF. The CDR3 bases are TGTGCCAGCAGTCCCGCGATAGGACGGGAAGTCTATGGCTACACCTTC.